The clone carrying this T cell receptor (beta chain) was found many times. The germline V gene has CDR1 KGHDR and CDR2 SFDVKD. The V and J ends lost 10 bases and 3 bases, in that order; junction bases with no gene match: 7. The CDR3 covers 14 residues. Using its own MiXCR run on the PCR reads, TCRdb lists one record per CDR3 protein. The table has about 84,000 distinct CDR3 sequences, about 54% seen once. The entry originates in a study of CDR3 diversity in severe acne. Sequenced: blood. The sequence was obtained from a male donor in good health, without acne. The genes are TRBV24-1 and TRBJ2-7; 11 nucleotides match TRBD2. The CDR3 DNA reads as TGTGCCACTTCACTAGCGGGAGCGATCTACGAGCAGTACTTC. It yields the protein CATSLAGAIYEQYF.